This T cell receptor (beta chain) derives from a study of T-cell reconstitution after alpha-beta-depleted transplantation in children. General study points: Reports say that about two months after transplant, the alpha-beta T cells came out of several hundred graft clones that had expanded.

This clonotype turned up a few times. Its antigen remains unidentified. The length of the CDR3 is 16 residues. V was cut by 1 base and J by 0 bases, with 14 bases left in between. Germline loops: CDR1 SQVTM, CDR2 ANQGSEA. A library of TCRbeta sequences, prepared with unique molecular identifiers, was generated. TCRdb called the PCR reads again in MiXCR, with one record for every CDR3 protein. The sample includes approximately 270,000 distinct CDR3 sequences, approximately 24% of them seen just once. The material was PBMCs, mostly from graft donor cells, obtained 360 days after TCRalphabeta/CD19-depleted stem cell transplant. This clonotype was obtained from a female patient aged 2 to 10 who had a stem cell transplant for congenital amegakaryocytic thrombocytopenia, so the T cells may come from the graft donor. The chain uses TRBV29-1 and TRBJ2-3, with D perhaps TRBD1 or TRBD2 (5 bases each). The CDR3 sequence: CSVEVGAGPSTDTQYF. As DNA, the CDR3 is TGCAGCGTTGAAGTCGGGGCAGGGCCTAGCACAGATACGCAGTATTTT.